This T cell receptor (beta chain) was recorded in a study of identical twins' blood T cells (dated by TCRdb to 2013 to 2014). For the wider study: The approximately 12 libraries, six for the alpha chain and six for the beta chain, together yielded 45 million to 55 million Illumina reads. To assess how genetics influences repertoire formation, the study used next-generation sequencing to compare the TCR alpha and beta chain repertoires of three pairs of monozygous twins.

Libraries were constructed by 5' RACE. Sequenced using an Illumina Genome Analyzer IIx. To prepare the RNA-based TCR cDNA libraries, a previously described protocol was followed, with several modifications. To prevent cross-contamination, barcodes specific to each sample were added to both ends of every TCR cDNA library during cDNA synthesis and amplification. The authors' pipeline ran thus. Between about 95,000 and nearly 550,000 clonotypes were identified per individual, and roughly 2.2 to 3.6 million CDR3-containing reads were obtained per library. Reads with improper barcode index combinations were discarded, after which clonesets were built for each library with the MiTCR software. MiTCR filtered or rescued low-quality reads and corrected PCR and sequencing errors when assembling CDR3 clonotypes. Artificial out-of-frame clonotypes were removed by being mapped to in-frame sequences, with one indel in the CDR3 allowed. Similarity of V and J gene usage between donors was measured as Jensen-Shannon divergence divided by mean entropy. Starting from the raw public reads, TCRdb applied fastp trimming at Q25, assembled clones with MiXCR and retained in-frame beta chains. Identical CDR3 proteins give one entry, which carries the most common genes and DNA. The V and J calls were not made by the authors but by TCRdb's processing. A total of 350,000 to 400,000 distinct CDR3 sequences appear in this sample, 25% to 35% of them only once. The biggest ten clones account for 6.1% of the sample.

General study outcomes and caveats: Independent studies were stated to be required to validate the proposed role of the TCRalpha J segment in MHC recognition during thymic selection. V gene usage, even among non-selected out-of-frame TCRbeta clonotypes, was reported to be markedly more similar within twin pairs than between unrelated donors. Among the most abundant TCRbeta clonotypes, each donor shared more CDR3 sequences with her twin than with unrelated donors. How many CDR3 clonotypes two donors shared depended mainly on the product of their cloneset sizes, and the twins did not clearly stray from this trend. Because the twins were reared together, environmental influences could not be ruled out as the explanation for twin similarity.

Based on the germline V gene, the CDR1 and CDR2 sequences are SGHDN and FVKESK. At the junction V is shortened by 4 bases and J by 4 bases; bases outside the gene matches: 10. Including the terminal cysteine and phenylalanine, the CDR3 comprises 17 residues. The DNA shown is the 51-base CDR3, in frame from base 1. Donors were six healthy women forming three monozygous twin pairs. All three twin pairs had been reared together, and it was thought likely that the same infectious agents and vaccines had been met by these twin pairs. TCR cDNA libraries were prepared from RNA that was isolated from peripheral blood mononuclear cells. In regard to this clonotype: The antigen this receptor binds is unknown. Qualities for individual bases were not recorded, and no much larger clone is one base off.

This TCR was sampled from a woman aged 18 to 50 in good health. The receptor chain draws on TRBV14 and TRBJ2-1; TRBD2 lines up with 10 middle nucleotides. Sample: PBMCs. In nucleotides, the sequence is TGTGCCAGCAGCCCACTCCCCGGGACTAGCGCATACAATGAGCAGTTCTTC. Its coded protein is CASSPLPGTSAYNEQFF.